The source of this TCR beta chain is a study of blood T cell repertoires in COVID-19. The protocol was immunoSEQ multiplex PCR, while the TCRdb copy is restricted to in-frame clones and leaves out a portion. In the table there are some 300,000 clones, approximately 91% of which are singletons. Donors of Cohort 3 who recovered were those that had two negative PCRs, clearance, or symptom resolution. Input material: PBMCs or T cells enriched from blood (not recorded which). The sequence derives from a woman aged 30 to 39 who had recovered from COVID-19.

The CDR3 protein is CASSYSTGQGNTEAFF. In DNA, the CDR3 is TGTGCCAGCAGTTACTCGACGGGACAGGGAAACACTGAAGCTTTCTTT. This sequence joins TRBV6-2 or TRBV6-3 and TRBJ1-1, with 9 bases that match TRBD1. The CDR3 runs 16 residues. Germline CDR1 is MNHEY and CDR2 is SVGEGT. J gave up 2 bases and V 0 bases, and 4 bases lay outside the gene matches.